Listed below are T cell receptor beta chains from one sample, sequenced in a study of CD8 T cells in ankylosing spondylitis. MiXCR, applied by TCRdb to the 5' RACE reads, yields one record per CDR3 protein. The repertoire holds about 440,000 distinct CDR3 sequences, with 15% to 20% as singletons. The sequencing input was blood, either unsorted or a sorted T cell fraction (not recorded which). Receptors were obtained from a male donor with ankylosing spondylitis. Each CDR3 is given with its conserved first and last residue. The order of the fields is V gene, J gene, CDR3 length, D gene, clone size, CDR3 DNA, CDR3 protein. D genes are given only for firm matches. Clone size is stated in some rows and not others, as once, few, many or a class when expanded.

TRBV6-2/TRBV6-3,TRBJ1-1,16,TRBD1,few,TGTGCCAGCAGTTACGCTACGGTTCAGGGGGGAAATGAAGCTTTCTTT,CASSYATVQGGNEAFF
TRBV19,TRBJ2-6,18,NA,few,TGTGCCACCACCCCACGGGTGGGATTAGGCTCTGGGGCCAACGTCCTGACTTTC,CATTPRVGLGSGANVLTF
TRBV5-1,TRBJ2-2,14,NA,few,TGCGCCAGCAAGGTCGTAGGGAACACCGGGGAGCTGTTTTTT,CASKVVGNTGELFF
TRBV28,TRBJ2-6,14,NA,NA,TGTGCCAGCAGTTTACCATCTGGGGCCAACGTCCTGACTTTC,CASSLPSGANVLTF
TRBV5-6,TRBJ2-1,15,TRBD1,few,TGTGCCAGCAGCTTGTTCCGGGACAGGGTGGGAGAGCAGTTCTTC,CASSLFRDRVGEQFF
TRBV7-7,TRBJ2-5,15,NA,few,TGTGCCAGCAGCCAGACAGCAACACACCAAGAGACCCAGTACTTC,CASSQTATHQETQYF
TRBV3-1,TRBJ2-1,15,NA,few,TGTGCCAGCAGCCCCCAGGGGCTGGGGGGCGGTGAGCAGTTCTTC,CASSPQGLGGGEQFF
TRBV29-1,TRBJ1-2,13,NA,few,TGCAGCGTTGAGCCCCACAGCGGTTATGGCTACACCTTC,CSVEPHSGYGYTF
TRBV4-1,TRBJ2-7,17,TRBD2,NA,TGCGCCAGCAGCCAAGCTTCTACGGGGGGTACCTTTTACGAGCAGTACTTC,CASSQASTGGTFYEQYF
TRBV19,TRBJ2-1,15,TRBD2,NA,TGTGCCAGTAGTGTCCGACTAGCGGGAGCAAATTTTCCGTTCTTC,CASSVRLAGANFPFF
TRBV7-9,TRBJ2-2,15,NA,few,TGTGCCAGCAGCTTAGGTTCGCAGCGATCGGGGGAGCTGTTTTTT,CASSLGSQRSGELFF
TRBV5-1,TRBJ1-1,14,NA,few,TGCGCCAGCAGCTTGGTTGTTGGTCCCACTGAAGCTTTCTTT,CASSLVVGPTEAFF
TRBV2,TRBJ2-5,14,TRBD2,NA,TGTGCCAGCAGTGAAGGGGGACTAGCAGAGACCCAGTACTTC,CASSEGGLAETQYF
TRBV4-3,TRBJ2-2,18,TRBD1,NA,TGCGCCAGCAGCCAAGATCCCCCAGGGGGCGGTGGCACCGGGGAGCTGTTTTTT,CASSQDPPGGGGTGELFF
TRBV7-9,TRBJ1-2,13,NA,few,TGTGCCAGCAGCTTAGTGGCTAACTATGGCTACACCTTC,CASSLVANYGYTF
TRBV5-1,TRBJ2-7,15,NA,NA,TGCGCCAGCAGCTTGCCCTCCTCCGGCTCCTACGAGCAGTACTTC,CASSLPSSGSYEQYF
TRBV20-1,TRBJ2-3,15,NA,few,TGCAGTGCTAATCCCGGGGGGCTTGGAAGGGATACGCAGTATTTT,CSANPGGLGRDTQYF
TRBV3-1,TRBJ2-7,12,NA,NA,TGTGCCAGCAGCCGGACAGTGTCCGAGCAGTACTTC,CASSRTVSEQYF
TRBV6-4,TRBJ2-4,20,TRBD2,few,TGTGCCAGCAGCCCTGAGGGAGCGGGGGGGTTACGAAAAGCCAAAAACATTCAGTACTTC,CASSPEGAGGLRKAKNIQYF
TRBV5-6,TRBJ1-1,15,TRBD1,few,TGTGCCAGCAGTCATCAGACAGGGAGGTCCCCTGAAGCTTTCTTT,CASSHQTGRSPEAFF
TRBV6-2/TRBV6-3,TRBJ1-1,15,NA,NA,TGTGCCAGCAGTCCCGGACAAACTAAGAACACTGAAGCTTTCTTT,CASSPGQTKNTEAFF
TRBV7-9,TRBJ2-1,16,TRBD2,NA,TGTGCCAGCAGCTTAGCCTCTAGCGGGCCTTACAATGAGCAGTTCTTC,CASSLASSGPYNEQFF
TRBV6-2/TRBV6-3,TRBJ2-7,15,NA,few,TGTGCCAGCAGTTTGCCCCGGACAGTCACCTACGAGCAGTACTTC,CASSLPRTVTYEQYF
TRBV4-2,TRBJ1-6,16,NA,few,TGTGCCAGCAGCCAAGAAGGGGGTACCTATAATTCACCCCTCCACTTT,CASSQEGGTYNSPLHF
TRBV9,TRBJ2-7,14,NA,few,TGTGCCAGCAGCGTAGGCCGTAGCTCCTACGAGCAGTACTTC,CASSVGRSSYEQYF
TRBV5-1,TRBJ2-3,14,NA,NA,TGCGCCAGCACCCAGAACGGTCCCTCGGATACGCAGTATTTT,CASTQNGPSDTQYF
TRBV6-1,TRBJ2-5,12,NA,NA,TGTGCCAGCAGTGAAGGGCGGGAGACCCAGTACTTC,CASSEGRETQYF
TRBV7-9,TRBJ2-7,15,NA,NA,TGTGCCAGCAGCTTAGGTGGGGGTGATTTCCACGAGCAGTACTTC,CASSLGGGDFHEQYF
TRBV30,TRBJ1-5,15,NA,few,TGTGCCTGGAGTGGCGGGCTTGGGGACAATCAGCCCCAGCATTTT,CAWSGGLGDNQPQHF
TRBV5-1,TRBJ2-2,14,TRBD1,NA,TGCGCCACCACGACAGGGTTCGGCACCGGGGAGCTGTTTTTT,CATTTGFGTGELFF
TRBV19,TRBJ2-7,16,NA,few,TGTGCCAGTAGTCCCTTCCCGGGCAGTGAAACCTACGAGCAGTACTTC,CASSPFPGSETYEQYF
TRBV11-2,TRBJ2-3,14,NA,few,TGTGCCAGCAGCCCATTAGCGAGCACAGATACGCAGTATTTT,CASSPLASTDTQYF